The 9 T cell receptor beta chains below were found in one sample sequenced in a study of vaccination effects on CD4 cells after COVID-19. Their target antigens are unknown. TCRdb's copy holds only in-frame clones and misses some; the assay was immunoSEQ multiplex PCR. The sample records under 20,000 clones, around 70% being singletons. With the ViraFEST assay, the study expanded antigen-specific CD4+ T cells using viral peptide pools, then sequenced them. With approximately 10 days of culture completed, CD4+ T cells were isolated. Participants received two doses of either the BNT162b2 or mRNA-1273 vaccine. The sample consisted of CD4+ T cells from PBMCs cultured with SARS-CoV-2 spike peptides, taken after COVID-19 vaccination. The source is a human donor who received a COVID-19 vaccine.

Within the sample, this clone is medium-sized (0.01 to 0.1%). The rearrangement uses TRBV6-1 and TRBJ1-1; D remains unclear. The CDR3 consists of 15 residues. The germline V and J ends were trimmed by 2 bases and 4 bases, with 14 bases remaining between them. The germline gives CDR1 MNHNS, CDR2 SASEGT. CDR3 in amino acids: CASSEPWWQSTEAFF. The DNA for the CDR3 is TGTGCCAGCAGTGAACCGTGGTGGCAGAGCACTGAAGCTTTCTTT.

This sequence joins TRBV5-4 and TRBJ1-2, with D perhaps TRBD1 (5 bases). Germline values: CDR1 SGHNT, CDR2 YYREEE (reference sequence). V was trimmed by 1 base and J by 4 bases, leaving 8 bases between them. This CDR3 spans 13 amino acids. The CDR3 loop is CASSLNTGYGYTF. CDR3 DNA: TGTGCCAGCAGCTTGAATACAGGCTATGGCTACACCTTC.

This clone came up once. The V and J genes are TRBV10-3 and TRBJ1-2; D perhaps matches TRBD1 (5 bases). The CDR3 covers 19 residues. Germline V CDR1 and CDR2: ENHRY, SYGVKD. Deletions cut 6 bases from V and 4 bases from J, with 30 bases between. CDR3 residues: CAIRAGGPLTLPQGYGYTF. DNA of the CDR3: TGTGCCATCAGAGCGGGTGGACCTCTTACTCTACCCCAGGGCTATGGCTACACCTTC.

The chain recombines TRBV29-1 with TRBJ1-1, with a weak D call TRBD1 (6 bases). Per germline, CDR1 SQVTM and CDR2 ANQGSEA. V was trimmed by 6 bases and J by 8 bases, leaving 13 bases between them. The CDR3 is made up of 11 amino acids. The CDR3 reads CSVQQGTEAFF. CDR3 nucleotides: TGCAGCGTACAGCAGGGGACGGAAGCTTTCTTT. Based on the CDR3 plus reference TRBV29-1 and TRBJ1-1, the full variable domain is SAVISQKPSRDICQRGTSLTIQCQVDSQVTMMFWYRQQPGQSLTLIATANQGSEATYESGFVIDKFPISRPNLTFSTLTVSNMSPEDSSIYLCSVQQGTEAFFGQGTRLTVV.

The CDR3: CASSHSRQGGGYTF. The CDR3 coding sequence is TGTGCCAGCAGCCATTCCCGACAGGGTGGCGGCTACACCTTC. This chain links TRBV3-1 (or the pseudogene TRBV3-2) with TRBJ1-2, with 7 bases that match TRBD1. V was clipped by 3 bases and J by 8 bases; unmatched bases: 9. The CDR3 is made up of 14 amino acids. The germline V gene has CDR1 LGHDT and CDR2 YNNKEL (reference sequence).

This clone was observed a handful of times. One end of the junction fails to match germline, which may point to a read error. The V gene is TRBV7-2, the J gene TRBJ1-2, with D tentatively TRBD1 (5 bases). This CDR3 comprises 12 residues. Germline V lookup: CDR1 SGHTA, CDR2 FQGNSA. The CDR3 sequence: CASSLEKPKDTF. The CDR3 nucleotides are TGTGCCAGCAGCTTAGAGAAGCCCAAGGACACGTTC.

The V gene is TRBV7-2, the J gene TRBJ1-2, with 8 bases lining up with TRBD1. CDR1 and CDR2 (germline): SGHTA, FQGNSA. The CDR3 consists of 14 residues. With V trimmed by 5 bases and J by 8 bases, 10 bases remained unmatched. The CDR3 loop reads CASSLDRGSGGYTF. Here the CDR3 DNA reads TGTGCCAGCAGCCTAGACAGGGGATCTGGAGGCTACACCTTC.

The V and J genes are TRBV2 and TRBJ1-2; possible D gene TRBD1, 5 bases. Trimming removed 6 bases from V and 1 base from J, with 6 bases in between. The CDR3 is made up of 12 amino acids. Germline loops: CDR1 SNHLY, CDR2 FYNNEI. Written as DNA, the CDR3 is TGTGCCAGCAGCAGGGTTAACTATGGCTACACCTTC. Translation gives CASSRVNYGYTF.

J is TRBJ1-1 and V is TRBV3-1 (or the pseudogene TRBV3-2), with TRBD1 matching 8 bases. This CDR3 is 16 amino acids long. V gave up 4 bases and J gave up 1 base; unmatched junction bases: 8. From germline, CDR1 is LGHDT and CDR2 YNNKEL (reference sequence). CDR3 residues: CASSLGQEVWNTEAFF. The CDR3 DNA follows: TGTGCCAGCAGCCTGGGACAGGAAGTTTGGAACACTGAAGCTTTCTTT.